A selection of T cell receptor beta chains follows, all from one sample in a study of Graves' ophthalmopathy and Graves' hyperthyroidism. TCRdb reprocessed the multiplex PCR reads via MiXCR and lists one record per CDR3 protein. The sample lists under 250,000 distinct CDR3 sequences; just under 30% were seen once. The sample taken for sequencing was peripheral blood. The receptor set was obtained from a man aged 45-65 years with Graves' ophthalmopathy. CDR3s include the opening cysteine and the closing phenylalanine or tryptophan. The D gene is left open where the match is weak. The size field is filled for only some rows; it gives once, few, many or a size class.

clone size	V gene	J gene	D gene	CDR3 DNA	CDR3 protein
.	TRBV7-2	TRBJ2-5	TRBD2	TGTGCCAGCACCTTTGCTAGCGGGAGAGAGACCAGAGGGACCCAGTACTTC	CASTFASGRETRGTQYF
few	TRBV20-1	TRBJ2-7	TRBD2	TGCAGTGCCGAAGTTGGGGAGGGAAGGCAGTACTTC	CSAEVGEGRQYF
.	TRBV12-3/TRBV12-4	TRBJ1-5	.	TGTGCCAGCAGCCTTTTGGGGGGGGGGTTAAGCAATCAGCCCCAGCATTTT	CASSLLGGGLSNQPQHF
.	TRBV29-1	TRBJ1-1	TRBD1	TGCAGCACTCCCGGACAGGGTGGAGGGAGCACTGAAGCTTTCTTT	CSTPGQGGGSTEAFF
many	TRBV15	TRBJ1-5	.	TGTGCCACCACCCTGAGCCGGGATCAGCCCCAGCATTTT	CATTLSRDQPQHF
.	TRBV2	TRBJ2-7	.	TGTGCCAGCAGTCTAGCGCCGTTCGAGCAGTACTTC	CASSLAPFEQYF
.	TRBV7-2	TRBJ1-1	TRBD1	TGTGCCAGCAGCTTAGGAGGGGGCGGGGGCACTGAAGCTTTCTTT	CASSLGGGGGTEAFF
many	TRBV28	TRBJ2-7	.	TGTGCCAGCAGTCTCAGTATCCGGGACTCCTCCAGCTACGAGCAGTACTTC	CASSLSIRDSSSYEQYF
many	TRBV15	TRBJ1-1	.	TGTGCCACCAGCATCATGAGGGGTATGACTGAAGCTTTCTTT	CATSIMRGMTEAFF
.	TRBV20-1	TRBJ2-7	.	TGCAGTGCTTCACCGGGTTCAGAGGGCGAGCAGTACTTC	CSASPGSEGEQYF
many	TRBV11-2	TRBJ2-2	.	TGTGCCAGCAGCCACCTACAGGGTGCGGTGGCCGGGGAGCTGTTTTTT	CASSHLQGAVAGELFF
.	TRBV25-1	TRBJ2-5	.	TGTGCCAGCAGTGAATGGCCCTCCGGCCCTGGAGAAGAGACCCAGTACTTC	CASSEWPSGPGEETQYF
many	TRBV29-1	TRBJ2-7	TRBD1	TGCAGCGTTGAGGGACAGTTCTACGAGCAGTACTTC	CSVEGQFYEQYF
many	TRBV28	TRBJ2-5	.	TGTGCCAGCAGCCCCGACCAAGAGACCCAGTACTTC	CASSPDQETQYF
many	TRBV19	TRBJ1-5	.	TGTGCCAGTAGTATAGGGGAGACGGATTATAGCAATCAGCCCCAGCATTTT	CASSIGETDYSNQPQHF
.	TRBV11-3	TRBJ2-5	.	TGTGCCAGCAGCGACGACCAGACAGAGACCCAGTACTTC	CASSDDQTETQYF
many	TRBV2	TRBJ2-5	TRBD2	TGTGCCAGCAGTACCTCGGGACTAGCGGGAGGAGAGGGGTACCAAGAGACCCAGTACTTC	CASSTSGLAGGEGYQETQYF
.	TRBV4-2	TRBJ2-7	.	TGTGCCAGCAGCCAAGAGCGGGGTAGCTCCTACGAGCAGTACTTC	CASSQERGSSYEQYF
many	TRBV4-1	TRBJ2-7	.	TGCGCCAGCAGCCAAGTTGCCCCTAACGAAGGGGAGTTTCCCTACGAGCAGTACTTC	CASSQVAPNEGEFPYEQYF
.	TRBV6-1	TRBJ2-5	.	TGTGCCAGCAGGGAGCTTACAGGGCTTACTAGAAAAGAGACCCAGTACTTC	CASRELTGLTRKETQYF
.	TRBV28	TRBJ2-7	.	TGTGCCAGCAGTTCCGGGACGGCCTGGCAGTACTTC	CASSSGTAWQYF
.	TRBV9	TRBJ1-2	TRBD1	TGTGCCAGCAGCGCCCAAAGGACAGGGGTTGGTGGCTACACCTTC	CASSAQRTGVGGYTF
.	TRBV29-1	TRBJ2-7	.	TGCAGCGCCCGGAGGCCGGGACACGAGCAGTACTTC	CSARRPGHEQYF
.	TRBV12-3/TRBV12-4	TRBJ1-5	TRBD1	TGTGCCAGCAGTTTACGGGAACAGGGGAATCAGCCCCAGCATTTT	CASSLREQGNQPQHF
many	TRBV11-3	TRBJ2-5	TRBD1	TGTGCCAGCAGCCCGCAGGGGGCTGTAGAGACCCAGTACTTC	CASSPQGAVETQYF
many	TRBV20-1	TRBJ2-2	.	TGCAGTGCTAGAGATCCTGTCACCGGGGAGCTGTTTTTT	CSARDPVTGELFF
.	TRBV12-3/TRBV12-4	TRBJ1-1	.	TGTGCCAGCAGCCCGGACGCGGCGGCTGAAGCTTTCTTT	CASSPDAAAEAFF
.	TRBV11-2	TRBJ2-2	.	TGTGCCAGCAGCCCGGCGGTAGGGTCGGGGACCGGGGAGCTGTTTTTT	CASSPAVGSGTGELFF
many	TRBV15	TRBJ2-5	.	TGTGCCACCAGGGCCACAGACTTCCAAGAGACCCAGTACTTC	CATRATDFQETQYF
many	TRBV20-1	TRBJ2-5	.	TGCAGTGCAACTCCCATTGACACCACACCTCAAGAGACCCAGTACTTC	CSATPIDTTPQETQYF
few	TRBV11-1	TRBJ1-2	.	TGTGCCAGCAGCCGTGGACCAGGAGGGGCGCTCACCTATGGCTACACCTTC	CASSRGPGGALTYGYTF
many	TRBV11-1	TRBJ2-5	TRBD1	TGTGCCAGCAGCCCCAGGGGGATCCGGGACAGGAGGGAGACCCAGTACTTC	CASSPRGIRDRRETQYF